The rows below give T cell receptor beta chains drawn from one sample of a study of shared clonotypes between healthy human individuals. Libraries were prepared by immunoSEQ multiplex PCR; TCRdb keeps only in-frame clonotypes and omits some of them. The sample shows under 650,000 clones, about 95% of them seen only once. Material for sequencing was naive CD4+ T cells sorted from blood. The receptors were gathered from a woman in her 30s in good health. Each CDR3 is given with its conserved first and last residue. A D gene is named only where the DNA matches it firmly. The size entry is marked missing in some rows and otherwise reads once, few, many or a size class.

CDR3nt	CDR3aa	j_gene	len	d_gene	v_gene	abundance
TGTGCCATCGGTTCCAGGGAGATCGCAAATTCACCCCTCCACTTT	CAIGSREIANSPLHF	TRBJ1-6	15	NA	TRBV10-3	NA
TGTGCCGGGACAGAGGGGGGTTCACCGCAGTACTTC	CAGTEGGSPQYF	TRBJ2-7	12	NA	TRBV30	NA
TGTGCCTGGAGTGTACGGGGTAATAGGCTTGGAAAACTGTTTTTT	CAWSVRGNRLGKLFF	TRBJ1-4	15	NA	TRBV30	NA
TGTGCCAGCTCATATGGGGGGTCCGAAGCTTTCTTT	CASSYGGSEAFF	TRBJ1-1	12	NA	TRBV18	NA
TGTGCCAGCAGTGGGCGGGGGCTGAGCGCAGATACGCAGTATTTT	CASSGRGLSADTQYF	TRBJ2-3	15	NA	TRBV6-1	NA
TGTGCCAGCAGCCTGGGACTAGCGGGAGGTGAGCAGTACTTC	CASSLGLAGGEQYF	TRBJ2-7	14	TRBD2	TRBV5-4	NA
TGTGCCAGCAGTGAACAGGGCATCTATGGCTACACCTTC	CASSEQGIYGYTF	TRBJ1-2	13	NA	TRBV28	NA
TGTGCCAGCAGTTCGGGCAGGCGGTCCTACGAGCAGTACTTC	CASSSGRRSYEQYF	TRBJ2-7	14	NA	TRBV27	NA
TGTGCCAGCACCCCTGGAGGTGGGGGGAAAGGCACCGGGGAGCTGTTTTTT	CASTPGGGGKGTGELFF	TRBJ2-2	17	NA	TRBV28	NA
TGTGCCAGCATACCTTACACAACTGGGGGCACTGAAGCTTTCTTT	CASIPYTTGGTEAFF	TRBJ1-1	15	NA	TRBV6-6	NA
TGTGCCAGCAGTTTCTCGACAGGGGGCGATGGCGGGAACACTGAAGCTTTCTTT	CASSFSTGGDGGNTEAFF	TRBJ1-1	18	TRBD1	TRBV27	NA
TGTGCCAGCAGTGAAATTTCAGGGCGGGAGAATCAGCCCCAGCATTTT	CASSEISGRENQPQHF	TRBJ1-5	16	NA	TRBV2	once
TGTGCCAGCAGCCAAGTCCCAGGAGTGAACACTGAAGCTTTCTTT	CASSQVPGVNTEAFF	TRBJ1-1	15	NA	TRBV4-2	NA
TGTGCCAGCAGCTCCATCGAAGGGGGGATTAATGCGGATACGCAGTATTTT	CASSSIEGGINADTQYF	TRBJ2-3	17	NA	TRBV11-2	once
TGTGCCAGCAGTCCCCGGGACAGGGGTCTCTACAGCTCCTACGAGCAGTACTTC	CASSPRDRGLYSSYEQYF	TRBJ2-7	18	TRBD1	TRBV27	NA
TGTGCCAGCAGCCCGGACAGGTCGGGAAACACCATATATTTT	CASSPDRSGNTIYF	TRBJ1-3	14	TRBD1	TRBV5-4	NA
TGTGCCAGCAGTCCCTCTCTGGGAAATCAGCCCCAGCATTTT	CASSPSLGNQPQHF	TRBJ1-5	14	NA	TRBV28	NA
TGTGCCAGCAGCCAGGACAGGGGCGGTTTTATTAATTCACCCCTCCACTTT	CASSQDRGGFINSPLHF	TRBJ1-6	17	TRBD1	TRBV9	NA
TGCGCCAGCAGTCGACAGGGGATTGGTTACGAGCAGTACTTC	CASSRQGIGYEQYF	TRBJ2-7	14	TRBD1	TRBV4-1	once
TGTGCCAGCCCCCGGATCTCCTACGAGCAGTACTTC	CASPRISYEQYF	TRBJ2-7	12	NA	TRBV6-4	NA
TGTGCCTGGAGTGGGGGTGACTTTAATCAGCCCCAGCATTTT	CAWSGGDFNQPQHF	TRBJ1-5	14	NA	TRBV30	NA
TGCGCCAGCAGCCCGGCCCCCTTCGGTCAGCCCCAGCATTTT	CASSPAPFGQPQHF	TRBJ1-5	14	NA	TRBV5-1	NA
TGCGCCAGCAGTGAGTCGATATCGGCCCAATTTACCGGGGAGCTGTTTTTT	CASSESISAQFTGELFF	TRBJ2-2	17	NA	TRBV10-1	NA
TGTGCCAGCAGTCGTCCGGGACAGGGGGCTGATACGCAGTATTTT	CASSRPGQGADTQYF	TRBJ2-3	15	TRBD1	TRBV28	NA
TGTGCCAGCAGCTCCCTATCGACAACGGAGACCCAGTACTTC	CASSSLSTTETQYF	TRBJ2-5	14	NA	TRBV5-6	NA
TGTGCCAGCAGTGAGACCACGGGACAGGGAAACACCATATATTTT	CASSETTGQGNTIYF	TRBJ1-3	15	TRBD1	TRBV6-1	NA
TGTGCCAGCAGCAAAACGACCGCCCCCGGGGAGCTGTTTTTT	CASSKTTAPGELFF	TRBJ2-2	14	NA	TRBV7-2	NA
TGCGCCAGCAGCTTGGAGGCCGATTACTACGAGCAGTACTTC	CASSLEADYYEQYF	TRBJ2-7	14	NA	TRBV5-1	NA
TGTGCCTGGGGGGTATCGACAGTACGTAGCAATCAGCCCCAGCATTTT	CAWGVSTVRSNQPQHF	TRBJ1-5	16	NA	TRBV30	NA
TGCGCCAGCAGCCAAGGACCAGAAGGGGAAAAACTGTTTTTT	CASSQGPEGEKLFF	TRBJ1-4	14	NA	TRBV4-1	NA
TGTGCCAGCTCCCAAGACAAGACTAGCACAGATACGCAGTATTTT	CASSQDKTSTDTQYF	TRBJ2-3	15	NA	TRBV18	NA
TGCGCCAGCAGCGAAGCTAGCGGGAGCACAGATACGCAGTATTTT	CASSEASGSTDTQYF	TRBJ2-3	15	TRBD2	TRBV5-1	NA
TGTGCCAGTAGTACCCCGGGACGGTACTACGAGCAGTACTTC	CASSTPGRYYEQYF	TRBJ2-7	14	NA	TRBV19	NA
TGTGCCAGCAGCTTTTCTAGCGGGGGGACCTACAATGAGCAGTTCTTC	CASSFSSGGTYNEQFF	TRBJ2-1	16	TRBD2	TRBV7-2	NA
TGTGCCAGCAGCTTTAAATTCGGGGTAAGCGAGCAGTACTTC	CASSFKFGVSEQYF	TRBJ2-7	14	NA	TRBV5-5	once
TGTGCCAGCAGCTCGGTTTACAGGGGGGAAAAACTGTTTTTT	CASSSVYRGEKLFF	TRBJ1-4	14	TRBD1	TRBV11-2	NA
TGTGCCAGCAGTTCCCACCCAGAGGGAGAGACCCAGTACTTC	CASSSHPEGETQYF	TRBJ2-5	14	NA	TRBV28	NA
TGTGCCAGCCTAGGAACAGTCGGTAGGACTGAAGCTTTCTTT	CASLGTVGRTEAFF	TRBJ1-1	14	NA	TRBV19	NA
TGTGCCAGCAGTCCCCTAGCGACAAGCTCCTACAATGAGCAGTTCTTC	CASSPLATSSYNEQFF	TRBJ2-1	16	NA	TRBV27	NA
TGTGCCAGCAGCTTCCGGGACAGGGTATACGAGCAGTACTTC	CASSFRDRVYEQYF	TRBJ2-7	14	TRBD1	TRBV11-2	NA
TGTGCCAGCAGTGCGACTAGCACAGGGAATGAGCAGTACTTC	CASSATSTGNEQYF	TRBJ2-7	14	NA	TRBV6-1	once
TGTGCCAGCAGGCGAGCGGGAGAGAACGGGGAGCTGTTTTTT	CASRRAGENGELFF	TRBJ2-2	14	TRBD2	TRBV13	once
TGTGCCAGCAGCCAAGGGCCCGGGACAGGGGGCGGCGAGCAGTACTTC	CASSQGPGTGGGEQYF	TRBJ2-7	16	TRBD1	TRBV14	NA
TGTGCCAGCTCACCACCCAGCGGGAGCCGGACAGATACGCAGTATTTT	CASSPPSGSRTDTQYF	TRBJ2-3	16	TRBD2	TRBV18	NA
TGTGCCAGCAGTCAAAGGGGGCACGGGGAAAAGCAGTACTTC	CASSQRGHGEKQYF	TRBJ2-7	14	TRBD1	TRBV28	once
TGTGCCAGCAGGCTTTACAATGAGCAGTTCTTC	CASRLYNEQFF	TRBJ2-1	11	NA	TRBV28	NA
TGTGCCAGTAGTATGAGGCGGGGGGTTAACACCGGGGAGCTGTTTTTT	CASSMRRGVNTGELFF	TRBJ2-2	16	TRBD2	TRBV19	NA
TGTGCCAGCAGCACCCCCAGGGGTGGATCCTACGAGCAGTACTTC	CASSTPRGGSYEQYF	TRBJ2-7	15	NA	TRBV7-9	NA